This T cell receptor beta chain appears in the sequencing data of a study of neoadjuvant anti-PD-1 for oral cavity cancer (dated by TCRdb to the early 2020s). Background on the whole study: Three to four biweekly doses of nivolumab at 3 mg/kg were mostly administered to patients before curative-intent surgical resection. Patients without progression received a fourth nivolumab dose around day 43 and underwent definitive surgical resection on days 50-56. Patients with complete response, partial response or stable disease by RECIST 1.1 were defined as responders, whereas patients with progression were defined as non-responders. A 33% response rate was observed in the parent correlative cohort, in which more than 9 patients were included. Results the study describes overall, beyond this receptor: The TCR analyses had only a few patients in each response group, and the authors called for validation in larger cohorts. Higher pretreatment blood Treg/Th17 ratios correlated with both higher pretreatment blood TCRbeta clonality and lower post-treatment tumor TCRbeta clonality. After neoadjuvant nivolumab, T cell clonality (Gini index) in PBMCs was significantly higher in non-responders than in responders.

Turning to this clone: Its antigen is unknown. The sample holds no much larger clone one base away, and base qualities are not on file.

In light of the paper, this sample's time point label describes: after neoadjuvant nivolumab, at surgical resection. Patients had been newly diagnosed with stage II-IVA oral cavity squamous cell carcinoma, and no prior systemic or radiation treatment had been given to the patients. The cohort was composed of patients with HPV-negative, locally advanced oral cavity squamous cell carcinoma. Peripheral blood mononuclear cells were analyzed directly, without maintenance or expansion in culture. The samples were drawn from a longitudinal correlative study tied to a single-arm phase II trial testing neoadjuvant nivolumab in oral cavity squamous cell carcinoma. Genomic DNA-based TCRbeta sequencing was performed on subject-matched pre- and post-treatment PBMCs and tumors from three responders and three non-responders. Peripheral blood mononuclear cells were collected once before nivolumab treatment and again after treatment, at the time of surgery. Genomic DNA was isolated from PBMCs using the Maxwell RSC DNA from Cells kit.

PBMC libraries used mostly about 480 ng of input genomic DNA for deep sequencing, with six replicates per sample. Following the manufacturer's instructions, the team built TCRbeta libraries using the immunoSEQ hsTCRbeta kit. An Illumina NovaSeq 6000 S4 flow cell was used to sequence the final libraries, which had first been combined to 3 nM. In the paper's pipeline: The immunoSEQ Analyzer handled quality control and preprocessing of the raw data. The analysis was restricted to productive rearrangements, with each unique CDR3 amino acid sequence defining a clonotype. Repertoire clonality was estimated as the Gini-Simpson index, which was calculated using the R package tcR. Student's t test was used to compare Gini indices, while Pearson correlation assessed associations with tumor size change. TCRdb retrieved this table from immuneACCESS and kept in-frame rearrangements only. Not all clones are present; in checked studies, unresolved V genes account for under half, and no reason is known for the remainder. Clone size and V and J calls were adopted from that table, with D and trimming inferred from the DNA. The sample table shows over 65,000 clones, and around 85% are seen once. The ten most abundant clones make up 2.5% to 3.5% of the sample.

The source was PBMCs, collected after nivolumab (anti-PD-1) treatment. This TCR was sampled from a person aged 40-85 years with oral cavity squamous cell carcinoma.

The CDR3 is CASSKLRGINGGTVFF. DNA sequence: TGTGCCAGCAGCAAGCTACGTGGGATCAACGGCGGGACAGTGTTCTTT. The sequence is built from TRBV11-2 and TRBJ1-1, and 7 junctional nucleotides match TRBD1. Including cysteine and phenylalanine, the CDR3 has 16 amino acids. CDR3 DNA only is kept here, 48 bases in frame from base 1. V is trimmed back by 5 bases and J by 14 bases, and the junction contains 23 bases that no gene match accounts for. CDR1 and CDR2 were assigned from the germline V gene as SGHAT and FQNNGV.